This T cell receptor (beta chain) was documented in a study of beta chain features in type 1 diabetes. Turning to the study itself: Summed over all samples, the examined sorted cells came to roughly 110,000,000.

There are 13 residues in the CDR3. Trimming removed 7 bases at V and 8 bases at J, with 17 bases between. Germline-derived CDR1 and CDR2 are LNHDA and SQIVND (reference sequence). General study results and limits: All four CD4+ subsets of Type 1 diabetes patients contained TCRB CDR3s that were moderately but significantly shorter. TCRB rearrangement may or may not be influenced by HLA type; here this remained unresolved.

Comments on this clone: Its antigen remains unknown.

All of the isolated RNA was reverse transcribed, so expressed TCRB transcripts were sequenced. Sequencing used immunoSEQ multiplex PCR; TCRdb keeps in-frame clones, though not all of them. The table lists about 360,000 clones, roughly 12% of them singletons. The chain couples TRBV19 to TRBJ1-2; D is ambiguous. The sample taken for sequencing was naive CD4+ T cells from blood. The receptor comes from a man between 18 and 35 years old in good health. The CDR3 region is CASTNSAVRGYTF. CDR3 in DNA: TGTGCCAGTACTAATTCGGCGGTGAGGGGCTACACCTTC.